The sequence of this T cell receptor (beta chain) was determined in a study of beta chain features in type 1 diabetes. Overall study findings and caveats: The study found moderately but significantly shorter TCRB CDR3s in all four CD4+ subsets of Type 1 diabetes patients.

The germline CDR1 and CDR2 sequences are SEHNR and FQNEAQ (reference sequence). With 5 bases clipped from V and 6 bases from J, the junction kept 4 bases outside the gene matches. This CDR3 spans 15 amino acids. Isolated RNA was reverse transcribed in full, so expressed TCRB transcripts were sequenced. Only in-frame clones appear in the TCRdb table, and some are missing; sequencing was by immunoSEQ multiplex PCR. The sample contains around 110,000 clones, approximately 16% of which appear only once. On this clone: The target antigen is unknown.

The J gene is TRBJ2-3, the V gene TRBV7-9; the match to TRBD2 covers 14 bases. Sequencing was done on a sample of central memory CD4+ T cells from blood. The receptor was isolated from a man under 40 with type 1 diabetes. The CDR3 spells CASSPGLAGVDTQYF. CDR3 bases: TGTGCCAGCAGCCCGGGACTAGCGGGGGTTGATACGCAGTATTTT. Complete variable domain (other parts from reference TRBV7-9 and TRBJ2-3): DTGVSQNPRHKITKRGQNVTFRCDPISEHNRLYWYRQTLGQGPEFLTYFQNEAQLEKSRLLSDRFSAERPKGSFSTLEIQRTEQGDSAMYLCASSPGLAGVDTQYFGPGTRLTVL.